These T cell receptor beta chains were read from a single sample in a study of blood T cell repertoires in COVID-19. Sequencing used immunoSEQ multiplex PCR; TCRdb keeps in-frame clones, though not all of them. The sample lists some 400,000 clones, roughly 86% occurring once. The sample consisted of peripheral blood. These receptors were obtained from a woman aged 30 to 39 with COVID-19, enrolled during active disease. Both conserved end residues are part of each CDR3. A D gene is named only where the DNA matches it firmly. Some rows mark clone size as missing; the rest say once, few, many or name a class of expanded clone.

NA | TRBJ1-5 | TRBD1 | TRBV4-1 | 14 | TGCGCCAGCAGCCATGACAGGGGTGGAGAGCCCCAGCATTTT | CASSHDRGGEPQHF
NA | TRBJ2-3 | NA | TRBV5-6 | 15 | TGTGCCAGCAGCTTCGATAGCGGACTCACAGATACGCAGTATTTT | CASSFDSGLTDTQYF
NA | TRBJ1-5 | NA | TRBV19 | 16 | TGTGCCAGTATAATAGGAGGTTTCGGGAGCAATCAGCCCCAGCATTTT | CASIIGGFGSNQPQHF
NA | TRBJ1-5 | NA | TRBV18 | 15 | TGTGCCAGCTCACCAACAGCAAGGAGCAATCAGCCCCAGCATTTT | CASSPTARSNQPQHF
NA | TRBJ2-1 | TRBD2 | TRBV24-1 | 17 | TGTGCCACCAGTGATCAACCCCTAGCGGGAGACTACAATGAGCAGTTCTTC | CATSDQPLAGDYNEQFF
NA | TRBJ2-7 | NA | TRBV24-1 | 14 | TGTGCCACCGCCGACAGTAGGTTTATCGACGAGCAGTACTTC | CATADSRFIDEQYF
NA | TRBJ2-7 | TRBD2 | TRBV28 | 14 | TGTGCCAGCAGTAACGGCGGGAGGGCCTACGAGCAGTACTTC | CASSNGGRAYEQYF
NA | TRBJ2-2 | TRBD2 | TRBV7-9 | 14 | TGTGCCAGCAGCCGCCCCGGGAGGACCGGGGAGCTGTTTTTT | CASSRPGRTGELFF
NA | TRBJ1-1 | NA | TRBV19 | 14 | TGTGCCAGTAGCGGACTTTTCGCCGGTGCTGAAGCTTTCTTT | CASSGLFAGAEAFF
once | TRBJ2-6 | TRBD1 | TRBV9 | 17 | TGTGCCAGCAGCCTAAGGGACAGGACTACTGGGGCCAACGTCCTGACTTTC | CASSLRDRTTGANVLTF
NA | TRBJ2-5 | NA | TRBV7-3 | 13 | TGTGCCAGCAGCTTAATGGCCCAAGAGACCCAGTACTTC | CASSLMAQETQYF
NA | TRBJ2-5 | NA | TRBV24-1 | 15 | TGTGCCACCAGTGATGGGGACTTTTCTCAAGAGACCCAGTACTTC | CATSDGDFSQETQYF
once | TRBJ2-7 | NA | TRBV12-3/TRBV12-4 | 12 | TGTGCCAGCAGCCCTAGGCTTCTTGAGCAGTACTTC | CASSPRLLEQYF
NA | TRBJ2-4 | NA | TRBV7-8 | 16 | TGTGCCAGCAGCTTAGTCGGGGGTCAGAGCAAAAACATTCAGTACTTC | CASSLVGGQSKNIQYF
NA | TRBJ2-5 | NA | TRBV6-1 | 16 | TGTGCCAGCAGTGAAGTTTCTCAGGGGGGTAAAGAGACCCAGTACTTC | CASSEVSQGGKETQYF
NA | TRBJ2-7 | TRBD1 | TRBV30 | 13 | TGTGCCTGGAGTGCCGGGACAGCCTACGAGCAGTACTTC | CAWSAGTAYEQYF
NA | TRBJ2-1 | NA | TRBV6-5 | 13 | TGTGCCAGCAAGCGGAGTGAATACAATGAGCAGTTCTTC | CASKRSEYNEQFF
NA | TRBJ2-5 | TRBD2 | TRBV5-1 | 16 | TGCGCCAGCAGCTTGGGGACTAGCACCTCCCGAGAGACCCAGTACTTC | CASSLGTSTSRETQYF
NA | TRBJ1-5 | TRBD1 | TRBV18 | 14 | TGTGCCAGCTCACCCGGACAGGGGGCGCAGCCCCAGCATTTT | CASSPGQGAQPQHF
NA | TRBJ1-1 | TRBD1 | TRBV16 | 18 | TGTGCCAGCAGCCAACCTCTTATTGGGACAGCGAAGAACACTGAAGCTTTCTTT | CASSQPLIGTAKNTEAFF
NA | TRBJ1-5 | NA | TRBV19 | 14 | TGTGCCAGTAGTATAAGGAGGCTCAATCAGCCCCAGCATTTT | CASSIRRLNQPQHF
NA | TRBJ1-2 | NA | TRBV2 | 12 | TGTGCCAGCAGTGAAGGGACATATGGCTACACCTTC | CASSEGTYGYTF
NA | TRBJ2-7 | TRBD1 | TRBV13 | 14 | TGTGCCAGCAGCTCTACAGGGGGCTGGGACGAGCAGTACTTC | CASSSTGGWDEQYF
NA | TRBJ2-2 | NA | TRBV9 | 16 | TGTGCCAGCAGCGTAGATCCAGGGGCGAACACCGGGGAGCTGTTTTTT | CASSVDPGANTGELFF
once | TRBJ1-2 | NA | TRBV7-2 | 15 | TGTGCCAGCAGCTTAGCGGCAGGGTCGAACTATGGCTACACCTTC | CASSLAAGSNYGYTF
NA | TRBJ2-5 | NA | TRBV28 | 14 | TGTGCCAGCGCTATAAGGAGGGTCTTAGAGACCCAGTACTTC | CASAIRRVLETQYF
NA | TRBJ2-3 | TRBD2 | TRBV28 | 17 | TGTGCCAGCAACTTCGGGCGGGAGGGCTTCGGCACAGATACGCAGTATTTT | CASNFGREGFGTDTQYF
few | TRBJ1-5 | NA | TRBV6-6 | 15 | TGTGCCAGCAGTTACTCGAGTCGGGATAATCAGCCCCAGCATTTT | CASSYSSRDNQPQHF
NA | TRBJ2-7 | TRBD2 | TRBV4-1 | 21 | TGCGCCAGCAGTAAGCGGACCCTCGGGACTAGCGGAGGGGGGGATTCCTACGAGCAGTACTTC | CASSKRTLGTSGGGDSYEQYF